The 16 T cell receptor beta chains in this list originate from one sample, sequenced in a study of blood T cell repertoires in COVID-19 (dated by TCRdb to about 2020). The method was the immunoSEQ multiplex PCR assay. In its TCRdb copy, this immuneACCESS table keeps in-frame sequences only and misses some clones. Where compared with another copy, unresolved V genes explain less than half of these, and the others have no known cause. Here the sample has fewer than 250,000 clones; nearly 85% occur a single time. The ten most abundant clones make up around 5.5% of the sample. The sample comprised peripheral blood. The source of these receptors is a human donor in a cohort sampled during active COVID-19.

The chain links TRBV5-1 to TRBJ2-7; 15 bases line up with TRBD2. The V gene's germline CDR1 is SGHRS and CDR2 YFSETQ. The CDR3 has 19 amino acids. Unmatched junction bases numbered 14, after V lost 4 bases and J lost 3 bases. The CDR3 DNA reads TGCGCCAGCAGCCCGGCGGGGACTAGCGGGGGGCTGGCAATCTACGAGCAGTACTTC. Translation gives CASSPAGTSGGLAIYEQYF.

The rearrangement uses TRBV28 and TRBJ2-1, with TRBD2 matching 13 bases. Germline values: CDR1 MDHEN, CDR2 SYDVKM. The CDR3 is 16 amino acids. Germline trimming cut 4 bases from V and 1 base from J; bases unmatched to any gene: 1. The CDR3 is CASSWTSGSSYNEQFF. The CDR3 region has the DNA TGTGCCAGCAGTTGGACTAGCGGGAGTTCCTACAATGAGCAGTTCTTC.

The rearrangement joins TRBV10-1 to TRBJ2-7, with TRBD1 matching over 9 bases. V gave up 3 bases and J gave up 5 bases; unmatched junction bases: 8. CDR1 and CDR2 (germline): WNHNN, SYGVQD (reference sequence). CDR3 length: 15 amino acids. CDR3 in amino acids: CASSDTGTGLNEQYF. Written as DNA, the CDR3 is TGCGCCAGCAGTGACACCGGGACAGGGTTAAACGAGCAGTACTTC.

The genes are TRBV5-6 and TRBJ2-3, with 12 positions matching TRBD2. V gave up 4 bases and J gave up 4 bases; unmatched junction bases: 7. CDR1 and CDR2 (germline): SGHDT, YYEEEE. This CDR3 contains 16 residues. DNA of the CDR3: TGTGCCAGCAGCACCAGACTAGCGGGAGTCTCAGATACGCAGTATTTT. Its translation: CASSTRLAGVSDTQYF.

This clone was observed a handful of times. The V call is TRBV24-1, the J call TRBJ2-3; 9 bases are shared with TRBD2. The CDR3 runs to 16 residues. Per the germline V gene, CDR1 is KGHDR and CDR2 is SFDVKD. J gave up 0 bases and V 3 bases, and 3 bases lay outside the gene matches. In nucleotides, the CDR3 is TGTGCCACCAGTGATGTAGCGGGGGTTAGCACAGATACGCAGTATTTT. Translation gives CATSDVAGVSTDTQYF.

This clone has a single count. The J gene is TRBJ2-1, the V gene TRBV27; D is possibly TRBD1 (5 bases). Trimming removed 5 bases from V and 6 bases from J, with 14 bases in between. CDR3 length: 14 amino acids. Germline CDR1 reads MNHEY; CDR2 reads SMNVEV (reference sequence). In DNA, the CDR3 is TGTGCCAGCAGTGTGCAGGGCACGGGCAATGAGCAGTTCTTC. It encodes CASSVQGTGNEQFF.

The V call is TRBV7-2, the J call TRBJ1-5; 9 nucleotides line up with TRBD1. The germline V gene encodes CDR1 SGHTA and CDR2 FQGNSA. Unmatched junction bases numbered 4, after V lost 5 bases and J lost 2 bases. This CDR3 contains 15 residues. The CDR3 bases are TGTGCCAGCAGCAGGGACAGGGTTCGCAATCAGCCCCAGCATTTT. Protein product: CASSRDRVRNQPQHF.

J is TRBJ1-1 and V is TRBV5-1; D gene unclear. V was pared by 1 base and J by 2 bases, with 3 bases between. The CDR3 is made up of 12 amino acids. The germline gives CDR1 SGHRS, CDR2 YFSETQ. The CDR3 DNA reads TGCGCCAGCAGCTTGACTAACACTGAAGCTTTCTTT. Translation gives CASSLTNTEAFF. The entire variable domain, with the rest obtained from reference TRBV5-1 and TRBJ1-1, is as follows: KAGVTQTPRYLIKTRGQQVTLSCSPISGHRSVSWYQQTPGQGLQFLFEYFSETQRNKGNFPGRFSGRQFSNSRSEMNVSTLELGDSALYLCASSLTNTEAFFGQGTRLTVV.

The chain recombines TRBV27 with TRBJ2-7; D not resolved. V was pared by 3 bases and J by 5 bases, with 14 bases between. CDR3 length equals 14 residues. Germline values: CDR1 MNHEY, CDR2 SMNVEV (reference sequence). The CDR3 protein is CASSFWALPNEQYF. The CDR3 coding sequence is TGTGCCAGCAGTTTTTGGGCCCTTCCGAACGAGCAGTACTTC.

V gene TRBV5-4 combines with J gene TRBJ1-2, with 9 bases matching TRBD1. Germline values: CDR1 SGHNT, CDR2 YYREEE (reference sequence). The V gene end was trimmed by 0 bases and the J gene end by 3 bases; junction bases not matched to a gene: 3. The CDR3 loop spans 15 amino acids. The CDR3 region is CASSLGQGEDYGYTF. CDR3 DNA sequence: TGTGCCAGCAGCTTGGGACAGGGGGAGGACTATGGCTACACCTTC.

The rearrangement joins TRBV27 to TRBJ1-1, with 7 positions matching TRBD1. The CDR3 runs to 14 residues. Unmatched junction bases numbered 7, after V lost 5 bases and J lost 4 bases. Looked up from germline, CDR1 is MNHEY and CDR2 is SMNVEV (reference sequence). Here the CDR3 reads CASSLRQGGTEAFF. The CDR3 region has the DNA TGTGCCAGCAGTCTACGACAGGGAGGCACTGAAGCTTTCTTT.

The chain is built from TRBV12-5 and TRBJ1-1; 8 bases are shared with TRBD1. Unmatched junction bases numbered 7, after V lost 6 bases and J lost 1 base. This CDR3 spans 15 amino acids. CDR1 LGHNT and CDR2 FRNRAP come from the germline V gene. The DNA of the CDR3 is TGTGCTAGTGGAGATAACAGGGGGGAGAACACTGAAGCTTTCTTT. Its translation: CASGDNRGENTEAFF. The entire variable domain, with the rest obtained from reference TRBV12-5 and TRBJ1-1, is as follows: DARVTQTPRHKVTEMGQEVTMRCQPILGHNTVFWYRQTMMQGLELLAYFRNRAPLDDSGMPKDRFSAEMPDATLATLKIQPSEPRDSAVYFCASGDNRGENTEAFFGQGTRLTVV.

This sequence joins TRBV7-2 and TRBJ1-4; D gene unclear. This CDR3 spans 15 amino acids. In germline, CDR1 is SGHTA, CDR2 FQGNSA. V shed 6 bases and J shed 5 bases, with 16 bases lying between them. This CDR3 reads CASSLTRLTNEKLFF. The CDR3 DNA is TGTGCCAGCAGTCTTACCAGGCTTACCAATGAAAAACTGTTTTTT.

The CDR3 region has the DNA TGTGCCTGGAGTGGAGGAATAGTCTCTGGAAACACCATATATTTT. It specifies CAWSGGIVSGNTIYF. The chain is built from TRBV30 and TRBJ1-3; D not certain. The CDR3 is 15 residues long. CDR1 is GTSNPN, CDR2 SVGIG, per germline (reference sequence). Trimming removed 1 base at V and 0 bases at J, with 10 bases between.

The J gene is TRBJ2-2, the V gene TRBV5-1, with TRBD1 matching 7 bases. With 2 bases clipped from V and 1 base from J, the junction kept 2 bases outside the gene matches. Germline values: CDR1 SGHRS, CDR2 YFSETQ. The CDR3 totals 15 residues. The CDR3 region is CASSLGGVNTGELFF. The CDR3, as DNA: TGCGCCAGCAGCTTAGGGGGCGTGAACACCGGGGAGCTGTTTTTT.

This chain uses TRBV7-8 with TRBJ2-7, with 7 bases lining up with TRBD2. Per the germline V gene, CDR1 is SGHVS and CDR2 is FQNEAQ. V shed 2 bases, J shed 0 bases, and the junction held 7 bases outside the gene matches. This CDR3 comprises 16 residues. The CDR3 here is CASSLQPPSGSYEQYF. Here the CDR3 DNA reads TGTGCCAGCAGCTTACAGCCCCCTAGCGGCTCCTACGAGCAGTACTTC.